The rows below give T cell receptor beta chains drawn from one sample of a study of blood T cell repertoires in COVID-19. Here immunoSEQ multiplex PCR was the method, and the copy in TCRdb shows in-frame clones only, minus some. The table includes around 180,000 clones, approximately 85% detected once. The sample consisted of peripheral blood. The origin of the receptors is a human donor with active or convalescent COVID-19. The donor label of this sample is uncertain. The conserved cysteine and the conserved F or W are not part of the CDR3 here.

V	J	CDR3
TRBV6-5	TRBJ2-7	ASSLGTSTNEQY
TRBV5-4	TRBJ2-7	ASNPSVEPAEQY
TRBV15	TRBJ1-5	ATSRDLWGTGRNQPQH
TRBV5-1	TRBJ2-1	ASSLGPGPSGRNNEQF
TRBV2	TRBJ1-2	ASSKASVRYT
TRBV5-1	TRBJ1-5	ASSPNNQGNQPQH
TRBV6-1	TRBJ2-1	ASSEPSGSSDEQF
TRBV14	TRBJ2-5	ASSQGRMTQY
TRBV29-1	TRBJ2-2	SVEWTLGSGGPLGGELF
TRBV7-6	TRBJ2-7	ASSGETGLGLYEQY
TRBV2	TRBJ2-1	ASSETPLLIAGASYNEQF
TRBV5-1	TRBJ1-1	ASSLFGENTEAF